Listed below are T cell receptor beta chains from one sample, sequenced in a study of cytomegalovirus exposure and HLA in healthy donors. The table came from immunoSEQ multiplex PCR; TCRdb's copy has only in-frame clones and leaves some out. Seen here are fewer than 150,000 clones, approximately 80% observed once, and the top ten hold around 5.9%. Material for sequencing was PBMCs. Every receptor here comes from a woman between 35 and 50 years old in good health and CMV-seropositive. Each CDR3 is given with its conserved first and last residue. Fields, in order: CDR3 protein, CDR3 DNA, J gene, D gene, V gene, clone size. D genes are given only for firm matches. Clone size is given for some rows only: seen once, a few or many times, or a class if the clone is expanded.

CASSQRAAGTDTQYF TGTGCCAGCAGTCAGCGGGCGGCTGGGACAGATACGCAGTATTTT TRBJ2-3 - TRBV2 -
CASSPQGGNTEAFF TGTGCCAGCAGTCCTCAGGGGGGGAACACTGAAGCTTTCTTT TRBJ1-1 TRBD1 TRBV27 few
CASSPFGTGATETQYF TGTGCCAGCAGCCCTTTCGGGACAGGGGCCACAGAGACCCAGTACTTC TRBJ2-5 TRBD1 TRBV7-6 -
CASSDLAGPYNEQFF TGTGCCAGCAGTGATCTAGCGGGTCCCTACAATGAGCAGTTCTTC TRBJ2-1 TRBD2 TRBV6-1 -
CASSPPGSYEQYF TGTGCCAGCTCACCACCAGGGAGCTACGAGCAGTACTTC TRBJ2-7 - TRBV18 -
CAWSGAGELFF TGTGCCTGGAGTGGAGCCGGGGAGCTGTTTTTT TRBJ2-2 - TRBV30 few
CASRRGQGPWNEQYF TGCGCCAGCAGGAGAGGACAGGGCCCCTGGAACGAGCAGTACTTC TRBJ2-7 TRBD1 TRBV5-1 -
CASSQRGAGGNQETQYF TGTGCCAGCAGCCAAAGGGGGGCGGGAGGAAATCAAGAGACCCAGTACTTC TRBJ2-5 TRBD2 TRBV4-2 -
CASSLLAVQETQYF TGTGCCAGCAGCTTACTAGCGGTCCAAGAGACCCAGTACTTC TRBJ2-5 TRBD2 TRBV7-9 -
CASSLGDRGPGNTIYF TGTGCCAGCAGCTTAGGGGACAGGGGTCCGGGAAACACCATATATTTT TRBJ1-3 TRBD1 TRBV7-2 -
CASTIGRGAGQPQHF TGTGCCAGCACCATAGGGAGGGGAGCAGGTCAGCCCCAGCATTTT TRBJ1-5 - TRBV6-6 -
CASTTRSGFYNEQFF TGTGCCAGTACCACGCGGTCGGGGTTCTACAATGAGCAGTTCTTC TRBJ2-1 - TRBV19 -
CASSEASGGLSYEQYF TGTGCCAGCAGTGAGGCTAGCGGAGGTTTATCCTACGAGCAGTACTTC TRBJ2-7 TRBD2 TRBV2 -
CASSSRGTGDYGYTF TGCGCCAGCAGCTCTCGTGGGACAGGGGACTATGGCTACACCTTC TRBJ1-2 TRBD1 TRBV5-1 -
CASDQLAESTDTQYF TGTGCCAGCGACCAGCTAGCGGAGAGCACAGATACGCAGTATTTT TRBJ2-3 TRBD2 TRBV2 few
CASSLFQGNYGYTF TGCGCCAGCAGCTTATTCCAGGGGAACTATGGCTACACCTTC TRBJ1-2 - TRBV5-1 -
CASSSRSTLPYGYTF TGTGCCAGCAGTTCCCGGAGCACGCTCCCCTATGGCTACACCTTC TRBJ1-2 - TRBV28 once
CASSDTRLADTGELFF TGTGCCAGCAGTGATACCCGACTAGCCGACACCGGGGAGCTGTTTTTT TRBJ2-2 TRBD2 TRBV2 -
CASSREGGRDGYTF TGTGCCAGCAGCCGAGAGGGGGGGCGCGATGGCTACACCTTC TRBJ1-2 - TRBV11-2 -
CASSPSGRGTGELFF TGTGCCAGCAGCCCTAGCGGGAGAGGAACCGGGGAGCTGTTTTTT TRBJ2-2 TRBD2 TRBV7-8 few
CASSQADRLSTEAFF TGCGCCAGCAGCCAAGCTGATAGACTGAGCACTGAAGCTTTCTTT TRBJ1-1 - TRBV4-3 few
CASSLVVDYEQYF TGTGCCAGCAGCTTAGTTGTAGACTACGAGCAGTACTTC TRBJ2-7 - TRBV7-8 -
CASSVGGLGGEQYF TGTGCCAGCAGCGTAGGGGGCTTGGGCGGCGAGCAGTACTTC TRBJ2-7 - TRBV9 -
CASSWGQGVSEQFF TGTGCCAGCAGTTGGGGACAGGGTGTCAGTGAGCAGTTCTTC TRBJ2-1 TRBD1 TRBV27 -